The rows below give T cell receptor beta chains drawn from one sample of a study of blood T cell repertoires in COVID-19. The method was immunoSEQ multiplex PCR; TCRdb's version includes in-frame clones alone and lacks a portion of them. The table includes about 59,000 clones, around nine tenths detected once. The sequencing input was peripheral blood. The receptors come from an elderly man with acute or convalescent COVID-19. The CDR3 runs from the conserved cysteine through the conserved F or W. D genes are given only for firm matches. A row's size may be missing; if present it is once, few, many or a size class.

j_call d_call clone_size v_call cdr3_aa cdr3_nt
TRBJ1-2 TRBD1 NA TRBV6-6 CASTVDRFNYGYTF TGTGCCAGCACCGTGGACAGGTTTAACTATGGCTACACCTTC
TRBJ2-2 NA NA TRBV6-6 CASSQSRQANTGELFF TGTGCCAGCAGCCAGAGCAGACAGGCAAACACCGGGGAGCTGTTTTTT
TRBJ1-1 NA NA TRBV7-9 CASSLTTGLNTEAFF TGTGCCAGCAGCCTAACGACAGGCCTGAACACTGAAGCTTTCTTT
TRBJ2-5 TRBD1 NA TRBV19 CASSSGTAQETQYF TGTGCCAGTAGTTCCGGGACAGCCCAAGAGACCCAGTACTTC
TRBJ2-7 NA NA TRBV3-1/TRBV3-2 CASSRQGSYEQYF TGTGCCAGCAGCCGACAAGGTTCCTACGAGCAGTACTTC
TRBJ1-1 NA NA TRBV7-9 CATHLSGSSNTEAFF TGTGCCACCCACCTCTCGGGGTCCTCGAACACTGAAGCTTTCTTT
TRBJ2-3 TRBD1 NA TRBV29-1 CSVRDRGLSDTQYF TGCAGCGTCCGGGACAGGGGGCTTTCGGATACGCAGTATTTT
TRBJ2-7 TRBD2 large TRBV10-2 CASSEGTSGGGFYEQYF TGCGCCAGCAGTGAGGGCACTAGCGGGGGGGGATTCTACGAGCAGTACTTC
TRBJ2-5 TRBD1 NA TRBV15 CATSREGRGRETQYF TGTGCCACCAGCAGAGAGGGCAGGGGGCGAGAGACCCAGTACTTC
TRBJ1-6 TRBD1 NA TRBV6-1 CASSEHRGPSPLHF TGTGCCAGCAGTGAACACAGGGGTCCTTCACCCCTCCACTTT
TRBJ1-2 NA NA TRBV2 CASSESVVTLGYTF TGTGCCAGCAGTGAGTCAGTCGTAACCCTTGGCTACACCTTC
TRBJ1-4 NA NA TRBV2 CASRQVNVEKLFF TGTGCCAGCAGACAGGTGAATGTTGAAAAACTGTTTTTT
TRBJ2-2 NA NA TRBV20-1 CSASRGLRGGELFF TGCAGTGCTAGTCGGGGACTGCGGGGCGGGGAGCTGTTTTTT
TRBJ2-7 TRBD1 NA TRBV2 CASSEGDRQYF TGTGCCAGCAGTGAAGGGGACAGGCAGTACTTC
TRBJ1-5 NA NA TRBV5-8 CASSSVAPAVLSNQPQHF TGTGCCAGCAGCTCCGTCGCGCCGGCGGTCCTTAGCAATCAGCCCCAGCATTTT
TRBJ2-5 NA NA TRBV30 CAWSAGEGVGETQYF TGTGCCTGGAGCGCCGGGGAGGGGGTCGGGGAGACCCAGTACTTC
TRBJ2-3 TRBD2 few TRBV7-9 CASSSLAGGLADTQYF TGTGCCAGCAGCTCCTTAGCGGGGGGGCTCGCAGATACGCAGTATTTT
TRBJ2-5 TRBD1 NA TRBV3-1/TRBV3-2 CASSRTGETQYF TGTGCCAGCAGTAGGACAGGGGAGACCCAGTACTTC
TRBJ2-2 TRBD2 NA TRBV4-1 CASSQGSGGHTGELFF TGCGCCAGCAGCCAGGGTAGCGGGGGGCACACCGGGGAGCTGTTTTTT
TRBJ1-1 NA NA TRBV25-1 CASSEGGRGAFF TGTGCCAGCAGTGAGGGAGGGAGGGGAGCTTTCTTT
TRBJ2-7 NA NA TRBV15 CATSPNRGREQYF TGTGCCACCAGCCCTAATAGAGGGCGCGAGCAGTACTTC
TRBJ1-4 NA NA TRBV19 CASSLDSLATNEKLFF TGTGCCAGTAGCCTGGACAGCCTCGCAACTAATGAAAAACTGTTTTTT
TRBJ2-7 TRBD2 once TRBV5-4 CASSLGERTRAHEQYF TGTGCCAGCAGCTTGGGGGAGAGGACTAGGGCCCACGAGCAGTACTTC
TRBJ2-5 NA once TRBV7-8 CASSPYGETQYF TGTGCCAGCAGCCCCTACGGGGAGACCCAGTACTTC
TRBJ2-3 TRBD1 NA TRBV7-6 CASSSALVPGQGSDTQYF TGTGCCAGCAGCTCAGCCTTGGTCCCGGGACAGGGTTCAGATACGCAGTATTTT
TRBJ1-4 NA NA TRBV5-4 CASSQAEGGNEKLFF TGTGCCAGCAGCCAGGCCGAGGGGGGGAATGAAAAACTGTTTTTT
TRBJ2-7 NA NA TRBV19 CASSIGRLTSEQYF TGTGCCAGTAGTATCGGCCGACTTACCAGCGAGCAGTACTTC
TRBJ1-3 TRBD1 NA TRBV9 CASSPRGQGSGNTIYF TGTGCCAGCAGTCCCCGGGGACAGGGCTCTGGAAACACCATATATTTT
TRBJ1-5 TRBD1 few TRBV19 CASSITGANQPQHF TGTGCCAGTAGTATAACAGGGGCCAATCAGCCCCAGCATTTT